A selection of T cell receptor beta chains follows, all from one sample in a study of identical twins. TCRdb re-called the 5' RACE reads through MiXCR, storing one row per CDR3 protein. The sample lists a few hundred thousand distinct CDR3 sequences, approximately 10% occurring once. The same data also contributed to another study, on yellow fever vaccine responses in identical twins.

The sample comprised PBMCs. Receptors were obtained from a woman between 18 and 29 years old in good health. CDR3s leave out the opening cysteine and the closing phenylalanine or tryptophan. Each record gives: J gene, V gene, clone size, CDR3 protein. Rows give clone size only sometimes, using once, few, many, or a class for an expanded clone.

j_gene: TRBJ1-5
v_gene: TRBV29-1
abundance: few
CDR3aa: SVGTGGYNQPQH

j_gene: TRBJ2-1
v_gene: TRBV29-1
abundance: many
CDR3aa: SVDRGNEQF

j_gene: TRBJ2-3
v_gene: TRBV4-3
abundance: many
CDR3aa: ASSQGKNPIIPDTQY

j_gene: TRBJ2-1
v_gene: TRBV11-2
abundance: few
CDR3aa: ASSLGGSGSYNEQF

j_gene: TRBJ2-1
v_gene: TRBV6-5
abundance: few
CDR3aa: ASSYSFQGLPYNEQF

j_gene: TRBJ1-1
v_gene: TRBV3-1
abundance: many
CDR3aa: ASSQEWDTEAF

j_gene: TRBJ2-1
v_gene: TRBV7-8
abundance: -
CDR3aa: AVAGGSKGEQF

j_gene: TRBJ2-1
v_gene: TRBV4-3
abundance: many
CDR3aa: ASSQRWPNEQF

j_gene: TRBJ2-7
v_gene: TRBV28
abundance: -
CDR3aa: ASSLSPGKAYEQY

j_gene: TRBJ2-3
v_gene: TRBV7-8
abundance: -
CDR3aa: ASSPGWSERGGFRDTQY

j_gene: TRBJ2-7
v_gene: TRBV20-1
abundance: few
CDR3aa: SALGTGNSYEQY

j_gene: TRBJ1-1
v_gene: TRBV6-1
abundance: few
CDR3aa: ASRPDRVKTEAF

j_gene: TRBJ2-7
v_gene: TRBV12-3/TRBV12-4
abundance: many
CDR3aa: ASSLASGSSYEQY

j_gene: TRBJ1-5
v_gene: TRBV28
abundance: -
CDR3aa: ASSLGRVGGNQPQH

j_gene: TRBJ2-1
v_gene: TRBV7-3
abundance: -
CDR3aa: ASSFRAGVSYNEQF

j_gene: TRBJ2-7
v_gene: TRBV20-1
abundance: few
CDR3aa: SALTGRGNYEQY

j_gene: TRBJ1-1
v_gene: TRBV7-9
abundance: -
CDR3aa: ASSRTGSDTEAF

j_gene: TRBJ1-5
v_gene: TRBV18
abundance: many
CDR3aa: ASSQSVEANQPQH

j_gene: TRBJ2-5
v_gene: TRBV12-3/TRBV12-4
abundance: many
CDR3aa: ASNFLGYEETQY

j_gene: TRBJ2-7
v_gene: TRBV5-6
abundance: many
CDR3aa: ASSKTSGSPLFIEQY

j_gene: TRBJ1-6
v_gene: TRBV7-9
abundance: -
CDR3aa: ASSLQGGKDSPLH